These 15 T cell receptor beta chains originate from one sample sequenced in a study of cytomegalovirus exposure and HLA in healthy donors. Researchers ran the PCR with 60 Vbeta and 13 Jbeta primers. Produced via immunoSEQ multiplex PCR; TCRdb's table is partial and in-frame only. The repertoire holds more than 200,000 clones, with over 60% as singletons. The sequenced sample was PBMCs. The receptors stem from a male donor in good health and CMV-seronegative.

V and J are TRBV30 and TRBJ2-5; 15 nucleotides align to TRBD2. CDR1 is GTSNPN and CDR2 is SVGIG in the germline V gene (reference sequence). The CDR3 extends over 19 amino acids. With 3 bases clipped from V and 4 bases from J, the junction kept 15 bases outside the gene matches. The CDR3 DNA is TGTGCCTGGAGCGAAGGACTAGCGGGAGGGCCTGGGTGGGGAGAGACCCAGTACTTC. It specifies CAWSEGLAGGPGWGETQYF. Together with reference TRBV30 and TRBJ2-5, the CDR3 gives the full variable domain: SQTIHQWPATLVQPVGSPLSLECTVEGTSNPNLYWYRQAAGRGLQLLFYSVGIGQISSEVPQNLSASRPQDRQFILSSKKLLLSDSGFYLCAWSEGLAGGPGWGETQYFGPGTRLLVL.

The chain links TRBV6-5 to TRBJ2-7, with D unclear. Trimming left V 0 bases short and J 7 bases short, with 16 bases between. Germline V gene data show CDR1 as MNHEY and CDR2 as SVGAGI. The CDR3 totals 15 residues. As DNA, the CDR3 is TGTGCCAGCAGTTACTCGTTCGGCCGGAGCCGAGAGCAGTACTTC. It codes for CASSYSFGRSREQYF.

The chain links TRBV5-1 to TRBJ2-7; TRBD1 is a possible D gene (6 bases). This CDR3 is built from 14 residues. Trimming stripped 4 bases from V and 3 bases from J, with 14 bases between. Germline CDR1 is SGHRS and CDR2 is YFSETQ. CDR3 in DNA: TGCGCCAGCAGCGGGGAAACGGGACACTACGAGCAGTACTTC. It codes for CASSGETGHYEQYF.

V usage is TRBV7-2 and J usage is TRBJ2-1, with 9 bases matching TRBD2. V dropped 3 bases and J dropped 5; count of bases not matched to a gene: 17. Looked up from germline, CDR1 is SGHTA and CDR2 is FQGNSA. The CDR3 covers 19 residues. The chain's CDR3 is CASSFLSSSGTPKHNEQFF. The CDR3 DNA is TGTGCCAGCAGCTTTCTCTCGTCTAGCGGGACACCGAAACACAATGAGCAGTTCTTC. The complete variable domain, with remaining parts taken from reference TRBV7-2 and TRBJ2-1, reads GAGVSQSPSNKVTEKGKDVELRCDPISGHTALYWYRQSLGQGLEFLIYFQGNSAPDKSGLPSDRFSAERTGGSVSTLTIQRTQQEDSAVYLCASSFLSSSGTPKHNEQFFGPGTRLTVL.

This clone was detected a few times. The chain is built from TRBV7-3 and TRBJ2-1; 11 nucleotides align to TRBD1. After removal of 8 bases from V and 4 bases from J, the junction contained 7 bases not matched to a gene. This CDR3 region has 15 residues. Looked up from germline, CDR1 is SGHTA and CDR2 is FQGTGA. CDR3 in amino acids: CASGGTGGLYNEQFF. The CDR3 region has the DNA TGTGCCAGCGGGGGGACAGGGGGATTATACAATGAGCAGTTCTTC.

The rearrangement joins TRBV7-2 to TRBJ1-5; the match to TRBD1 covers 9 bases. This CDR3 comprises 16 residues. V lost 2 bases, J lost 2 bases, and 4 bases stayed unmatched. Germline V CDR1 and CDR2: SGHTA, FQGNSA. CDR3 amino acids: CASSLIRTGGNQPQHF. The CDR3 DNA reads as TGTGCCAGCAGCTTAATTAGGACAGGGGGCAATCAGCCCCAGCATTTT.

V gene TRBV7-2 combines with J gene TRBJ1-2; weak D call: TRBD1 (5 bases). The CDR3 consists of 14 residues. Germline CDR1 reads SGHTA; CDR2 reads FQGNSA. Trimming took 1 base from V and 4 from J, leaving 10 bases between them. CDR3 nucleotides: TGTGCCAGCAGCTTAGGTGACAGACTCTATGGCTACACCTTC. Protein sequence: CASSLGDRLYGYTF.

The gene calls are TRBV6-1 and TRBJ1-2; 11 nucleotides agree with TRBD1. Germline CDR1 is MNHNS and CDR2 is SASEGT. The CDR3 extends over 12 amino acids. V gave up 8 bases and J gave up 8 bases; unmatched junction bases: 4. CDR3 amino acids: CASGQGAGGYTF. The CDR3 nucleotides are TGTGCCAGCGGACAGGGGGCGGGGGGCTACACCTTC.

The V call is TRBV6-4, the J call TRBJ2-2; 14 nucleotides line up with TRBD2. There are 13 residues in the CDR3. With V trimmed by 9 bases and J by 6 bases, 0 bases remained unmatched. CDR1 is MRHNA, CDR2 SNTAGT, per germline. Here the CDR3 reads CARTSGRAGELFF. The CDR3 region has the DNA TGTGCCAGGACTAGCGGGAGGGCCGGGGAGCTGTTTTTT.

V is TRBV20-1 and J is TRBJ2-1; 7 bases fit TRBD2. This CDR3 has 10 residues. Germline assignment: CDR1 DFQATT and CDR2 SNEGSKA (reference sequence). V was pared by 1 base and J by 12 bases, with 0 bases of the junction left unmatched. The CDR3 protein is CSARAGGQFF. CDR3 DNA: TGCAGTGCTAGAGCGGGGGGGCAGTTCTTC.

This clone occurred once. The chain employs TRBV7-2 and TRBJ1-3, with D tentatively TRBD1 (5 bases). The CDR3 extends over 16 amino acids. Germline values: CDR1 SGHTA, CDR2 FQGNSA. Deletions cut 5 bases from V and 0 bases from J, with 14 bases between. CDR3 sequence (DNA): TGTGCCAGCAGCCCACAGGCGCCAGACTCTGGAAACACCATATATTTT. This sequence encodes CASSPQAPDSGNTIYF.

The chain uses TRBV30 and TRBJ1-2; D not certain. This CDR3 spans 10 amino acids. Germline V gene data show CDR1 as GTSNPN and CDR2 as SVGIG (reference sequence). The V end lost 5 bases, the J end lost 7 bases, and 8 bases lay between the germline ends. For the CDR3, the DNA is TGTGCCTGGGGCCCAGGTGGCTACACCTTC. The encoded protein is CAWGPGGYTF.

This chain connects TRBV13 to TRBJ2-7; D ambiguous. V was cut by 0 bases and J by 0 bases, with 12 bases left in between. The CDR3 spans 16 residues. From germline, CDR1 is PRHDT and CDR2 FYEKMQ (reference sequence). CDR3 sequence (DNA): TGTGCCAGCAGCTTAGGGCCGGGTCCAAGCTCCTACGAGCAGTACTTC. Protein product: CASSLGPGPSSYEQYF. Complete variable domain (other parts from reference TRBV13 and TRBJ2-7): AAGVIQSPRHLIKEKRETATLKCYPIPRHDTVYWYQQGPGQDPQFLISFYEKMQSDKGSIPDRFSAQQFSDYHSELNMSSLELGDSALYFCASSLGPGPSSYEQYFGPGTRLTVT.

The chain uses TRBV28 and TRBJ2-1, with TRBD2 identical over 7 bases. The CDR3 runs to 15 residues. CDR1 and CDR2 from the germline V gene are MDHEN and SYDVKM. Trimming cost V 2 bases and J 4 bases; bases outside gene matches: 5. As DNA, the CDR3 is TGTGCCAGCAGTTTAAGTCCCGGGGGGTACAATGAGCAGTTCTTC. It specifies CASSLSPGGYNEQFF.

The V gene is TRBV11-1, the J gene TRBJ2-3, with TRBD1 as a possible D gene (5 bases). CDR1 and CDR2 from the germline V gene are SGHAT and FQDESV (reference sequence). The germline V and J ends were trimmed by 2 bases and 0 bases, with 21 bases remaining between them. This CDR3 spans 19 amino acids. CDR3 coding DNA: TGTGCCAGCAGCTTACAGACCTGGACACAAAGTGCTAGCACAGATACGCAGTATTTT. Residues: CASSLQTWTQSASTDTQYF.